A single sample is the source of the 28 T cell receptor beta chains below, sequenced in a study of vaccination effects on CD4 cells after COVID-19. Culture lasted about ten days before CD4+ T cell isolation. The antigens these receptors bind are not known. Sequencing was performed with immunoSEQ multiplex PCR; in TCRdb, only in-frame clones are kept and a portion is missing. The repertoire has about 74,000 clones, roughly three quarters of them found once; the top ten carry about 2.1%. Sample: CD4+ T cells from PBMCs cultured without peptide, taken before COVID-19 vaccination. The receptors come from a human donor who received a COVID-19 vaccine.

V is TRBV6-5 and J is TRBJ1-1, with D possibly matching TRBD1 (6 bases). Trimming pared 2 bases from V and 3 bases from J, leaving 7 bases between. The germline V gene has CDR1 MNHEY and CDR2 SVGAGI. CDR3 length equals 13 residues. Written as DNA, the CDR3 is TGTGCCAGCAGTTACCGGGGGCACACTGAAGCTTTCTTT. Protein product: CASSYRGHTEAFF.

The rearrangement joins TRBV11-3 to TRBJ2-3; 8 nucleotides match TRBD2. This CDR3 contains 15 residues. Germline V gives CDR1 SGHNT, CDR2 YENEEA. V shed 1 base and J 6 bases; nucleotides not matched to a gene: 6. CDR3 residues: CASSLGDRGGDTQYF. Here the CDR3 DNA reads TGTGCCAGCAGCTTAGGCGATCGGGGGGGCGATACGCAGTATTTT. The entire variable domain, with the rest obtained from reference TRBV11-3 and TRBJ2-3, is as follows: EAGVVQSPRYKIIEKKQPVAFWCNPISGHNTLYWYLQNLGQGPELLIRYENEEAVDDSQLPKDRFSAERLKGVDSTLKIQPAELGDSAVYLCASSLGDRGGDTQYFGPGTRLTVL.

This clone was seen once. This chain connects TRBV29-1 to TRBJ2-1; D is undetermined. V shed 0 bases and J shed 6 bases, with 12 bases lying between them. The CDR3 is 14 residues long. Germline values: CDR1 SQVTM, CDR2 ANQGSEA. The DNA for the CDR3 is TGCAGCGTTGAAGATTTGGGGAAAGGCAATGAGCAGTTCTTC. Amino acids: CSVEDLGKGNEQFF.

The genes are TRBV5-1 and TRBJ1-5, with D possibly TRBD1 on 6 matching bases. CDR3 length: 16 amino acids. Germline-derived CDR1 and CDR2 are SGHRS and YFSETQ. V lost 2 bases, J lost 0 bases, and 12 bases lay in between. The CDR3 spells CASSFGDTSSNQPQHF. The CDR3 DNA is TGCGCCAGCAGCTTCGGGGACACCTCTAGCAATCAGCCCCAGCATTTT. The variable domain in full, completed from reference TRBV5-1 and TRBJ1-5, reads KAGVTQTPRYLIKTRGQQVTLSCSPISGHRSVSWYQQTPGQGLQFLFEYFSETQRNKGNFPGRFSGRQFSNSRSEMNVSTLELGDSALYLCASSFGDTSSNQPQHFGDGTRLSIL.

The genes are TRBV6-5 and TRBJ2-3, with TRBD1 identical over 9 bases. This CDR3 comprises 15 residues. CDR1 is MNHEY and CDR2 is SVGAGI in the germline V gene. The ends lost 4 bases at V and 3 bases at J; junction bases unmatched: 5. This CDR3 reads CASSFGQGRTDTQYF. CDR3 sequence (DNA): TGTGCCAGCAGTTTCGGACAGGGGAGGACAGATACGCAGTATTTT.

The chain employs TRBV5-1 and TRBJ1-1, with a weak D call TRBD1 (6 bases). The CDR3 consists of 16 residues. Trimming stripped 4 bases from V and 2 bases from J, with 18 bases between. Germline-derived CDR1 and CDR2 are SGHRS and YFSETQ. The CDR3 DNA reads as TGCGCCAGCAGCCTGTTGACGACAGGCATAAACACTGAAGCTTTCTTT. It yields the protein CASSLLTTGINTEAFF.

V and J are TRBV2 and TRBJ1-6; D may be TRBD1 (5 bases). The CDR3 extends over 13 amino acids. Germline V gives CDR1 SNHLY, CDR2 FYNNEI. V dropped 6 bases and J dropped 17 bases, with 20 bases sitting between them. This chain's CDR3 is CASSRDGGSIFHF. DNA of the CDR3: TGTGCCAGCAGCCGGGACGGAGGTTCAATCTTCCACTTT.

The V gene is TRBV21-1, the J gene TRBJ2-7; the D segment call TRBD1 is taken from the table without a DNA check. TRBV21-1 is assigned pseudogene status. The CDR3 is 14 residues long. The CDR3 protein is CASSGARGAYEQYV. The DNA of the CDR3 is TGTGCCAGCAGTGGGGCCAGGGGAGCCTACGAGCAGTACGTC.

The chain uses TRBV5-1 and TRBJ1-6, with D possibly matching TRBD1 (5 bases). The CDR3 is made up of 14 amino acids. Germline lookup yields CDR1 SGHRS and CDR2 YFSETQ. With 2 bases removed from V and 5 bases from J, the gap between germline ends came to 8 bases. The CDR3 here is CASSLSGNNSPLHF. DNA of the CDR3: TGCGCCAGCAGCTTATCAGGGAATAATTCACCCCTCCACTTT.

The rearrangement joins TRBV14 to TRBJ1-2; TRBD1 might be the D (5 bases). Trimming shortened V by 2 bases and J by 5 bases, and 9 bases separated the two germline ends. CDR1 is SGHDN, CDR2 FVKESK, per germline. This CDR3 is built from 13 residues. The CDR3 sequence is CASSQLGRYGYTF. The CDR3 DNA follows: TGTGCCAGCAGCCAACTGGGGCGATATGGCTACACCTTC.

This chain connects TRBV6-4 to TRBJ1-6; 8 bases are a match to TRBD1. The CDR3 is 16 amino acids. The V gene's germline CDR1 is MRHNA and CDR2 SNTAGT. After removal of 4 bases from V and 7 bases from J, the junction contained 9 bases not matched to a gene. The CDR3 DNA follows: TGTGCCAGCAGTGCTCTAGGGACAGGATCAAATTCACCCCTCCACTTT. It yields the protein CASSALGTGSNSPLHF.

The V and J genes are TRBV5-1 and TRBJ2-1, with a tentative D call TRBD2 (6 bases). From germline, CDR1 is SGHRS and CDR2 YFSETQ. V was clipped by 4 bases and J by 6 bases, with 14 bases between them. This CDR3 region has 14 residues. CDR3 DNA sequence: TGCGCCAGCAGCCCCCCGGGGAGGTTCAATGAGCAGTTCTTC. Translation gives CASSPPGRFNEQFF. Using reference TRBV5-1 and TRBJ2-1 for the parts outside the CDR3, the full variable domain is KAGVTQTPRYLIKTRGQQVTLSCSPISGHRSVSWYQQTPGQGLQFLFEYFSETQRNKGNFPGRFSGRQFSNSRSEMNVSTLELGDSALYLCASSPPGRFNEQFFGPGTRLTVL.

The rearrangement links TRBV2 to TRBJ2-5; D is undetermined. Germline V gives CDR1 SNHLY, CDR2 FYNNEI. Trimming left V 1 base short and J 4 bases short, with 7 bases between. This CDR3 is 13 amino acids long. This chain's CDR3 is CASSEGTGETQYF. DNA for the CDR3: TGTGCCAGCAGTGAAGGTACGGGAGAGACCCAGTACTTC.

V and J are TRBV2 and TRBJ2-6; TRBD1 matches 7 bases. The CDR3 contains 15 residues. Germline CDR1 reads SNHLY; CDR2 reads FYNNEI. Unmatched junction bases numbered 4, after V lost 7 bases and J lost 1 base. This CDR3 is CASTPDRSGANVLTF. Here the CDR3 DNA reads TGTGCCAGCACTCCGGACAGGTCTGGGGCCAACGTCCTGACTTTC.

This rearrangement joins TRBV3-1 (or the pseudogene TRBV3-2) to TRBJ2-3, with D unresolved. The germline gives CDR1 LGHDT, CDR2 YNNKEL (reference sequence). The CDR3 extends over 12 amino acids. The V end lost 4 bases, the J end lost 0 bases, and 2 bases lay between the germline ends. CDR3 bases: TGTGCCAGCAGCCTTAGCACAGATACGCAGTATTTT. Residues: CASSLSTDTQYF.

This chain joins TRBV6-5 and TRBJ2-3, with D maybe TRBD1 (6 bases). The length of the CDR3 is 16 residues. Germline values: CDR1 MNHEY, CDR2 SVGAGI. Trimming removed 4 bases at V and 0 bases at J, with 14 bases between. The CDR3, as DNA: TGTGCCAGCAGTTCTGCAGGGGCACCAAGCACAGATACGCAGTATTTT. Translating it yields CASSSAGAPSTDTQYF.

The chain couples TRBV7-3 to TRBJ2-1; 11 bases fit TRBD2. V lost 0 bases to trimming and J lost 8 bases; unmatched junction nucleotides: 3. This CDR3 contains 15 residues. Germline CDR1 reads SGHTA; CDR2 reads FQGTGA. CDR3 region: CASSLTSGGAYEQFF. Written as DNA, the CDR3 is TGTGCCAGCAGCTTAACTAGCGGGGGGGCCTATGAGCAGTTCTTC.

The chain employs TRBV5-1 and TRBJ1-1; TRBD1 aligns across 7 bases. The CDR3 covers 15 residues. V was clipped by 4 bases and J by 4 bases; unmatched bases: 10. Germline-derived CDR1 and CDR2 are SGHRS and YFSETQ. The CDR3, as DNA: TGCGCCAGCAGCCTATCAGGGGGATCGTCCACTGAAGCTTTCTTT. Amino acids: CASSLSGGSSTEAFF.

The V call is TRBV15, the J call TRBJ1-1; D gene ambiguous. Trimming cost V 0 bases and J 5 bases, with 7 bases left between them. This CDR3 region has 13 residues. Germline loops: CDR1 LNHNV, CDR2 YYDKDF (reference sequence). The CDR3 coding sequence is TGTGCCACCAGCAGAGATCGGGGTACTGAAGCTTTCTTT. It codes for CATSRDRGTEAFF. The entire variable domain, with the rest obtained from reference TRBV15 and TRBJ1-1, is as follows: DAMVIQNPRYQVTQFGKPVTLSCSQTLNHNVMYWYQQKSSQAPKLLFHYYDKDFNNEADTPDNFQSRRPNTSFCFLDIRSPGLGDTAMYLCATSRDRGTEAFFGQGTRLTVV.

CDR3 protein: CASSSRPATNYGYTF. The CDR3 DNA reads TGTGCCAGCAGCTCCCGGCCAGCGACTAACTATGGCTACACCTTC. This chain links TRBV7-9 with TRBJ1-2, with unresolved D. The CDR3 is 15 residues long. The ends were cut back, 4 bases at V and 0 bases at J, with 12 bases in the middle. From germline, CDR1 is SEHNR and CDR2 FQNEAQ (reference sequence). Full variable domain (rest looked up from reference TRBV7-9 and TRBJ1-2): DTGVSQNPRHKITKRGQNVTFRCDPISEHNRLYWYRQTLGQGPEFLTYFQNEAQLEKSRLLSDRFSAERPKGSFSTLEIQRTEQGDSAMYLCASSSRPATNYGYTFGSGTRLTVV.

V and J are TRBV20-1 and TRBJ1-2, with D possibly being TRBD1 (6 bases). CDR1 is DFQATT, CDR2 SNEGSKA, per germline (reference sequence). V was shortened by 3 bases and J by 2 bases, with 10 bases between the two germline ends. The CDR3 is 13 amino acids. CDR3 nucleotide sequence: TGCAGTGCTAGTGGGGGGGCGAACTATGGCTACACCTTC. It specifies CSASGGANYGYTF.

This chain uses TRBV2 with TRBJ1-4; no clear D. The CDR3 totals 15 residues. Germline values: CDR1 SNHLY, CDR2 FYNNEI. V gave up 2 bases and J gave up 2 bases, with 9 bases separating them. The CDR3 protein is CASSETLLTNEKLFF. As DNA, the CDR3 is TGTGCCAGCAGTGAAACTCTCCTCACTAATGAAAAACTGTTTTTT.

This chain connects TRBV11-2 to TRBJ1-4, with a possible D match to TRBD1 (5 bases). Trimming stripped 3 bases from V and 10 bases from J, with 12 bases between. The germline CDR1 and CDR2 sequences are SGHAT and FQNNGV. This CDR3 has 13 amino acids. For the CDR3, the DNA is TGTGCCAGCAGCTTTTCGACAGCCGGAAAACTGTTTTTT. Residues: CASSFSTAGKLFF.

The chain uses TRBV5-1 and TRBJ2-5; TRBD1 might be the D (5 bases). The CDR3 totals 16 residues. Trimming pared 3 bases from V and 5 bases from J, leaving 20 bases between. In germline, CDR1 is SGHRS, CDR2 YFSETQ. The CDR3 nucleotides are TGCGCCAGCAGCTCCTCGCCGGCAGGGTCAGGGGAGACCCAGTACTTC. Its translation: CASSSSPAGSGETQYF.

This clone appeared a single time. The V and J genes are TRBV6-2 or TRBV6-3 and TRBJ2-3, with TRBD1 matching 7 bases. The CDR3 is made up of 17 amino acids. After removal of 2 bases from V and 3 bases from J, the junction contained 11 bases not matched to a gene. Looked up from germline, CDR1 is MNHEY and CDR2 is SVGEGT. As DNA, the CDR3 is TGTGCCAGCAGTTACCCTCGGACAGGAGATCAAACAGATACGCAGTATTTT. Residues: CASSYPRTGDQTDTQYF.

CDR3 DNA: TGTGCCAGTAGCCGATTTAACAGGGACACGGGGGTGTACGAGCAGTACGTC. Translation gives CASSRFNRDTGVYEQYV. V usage is TRBV19 and J usage is TRBJ2-7; D tentatively reads TRBD1 or TRBD2 (6 bases each). The germline V gene encodes CDR1 LNHDA and CDR2 SQIVND (reference sequence). The V and J ends lost 6 bases and 4 bases respectively, with 25 bases between them. CDR3 length equals 17 residues.

This clone was seen a handful of times. The gene calls are TRBV19 and TRBJ1-6; D gene uncertain. The CDR3 is made up of 14 amino acids. Germline V lookup: CDR1 LNHDA, CDR2 SQIVND (reference sequence). V lost 4 bases and J 7 bases, leaving 11 bases between the germline ends. As DNA, the CDR3 is TGTGCCAGTAGTAAATCTTCGCTAAATTCACCCCTCCACTTT. It translates to CASSKSSLNSPLHF.

In its sample, this clone was seen once. The chain is built from TRBV5-6 and TRBJ2-5; a possible D gene is TRBD1 (6 bases). Germline loops: CDR1 SGHDT, CDR2 YYEEEE. V dropped 0 bases and J dropped 2 bases, with 8 bases sitting between them. The CDR3 loop spans 14 amino acids. The CDR3 region has the DNA TGTGCCAGCAGCTTGGACAGGGTGCAAGAGACCCAGTACTTC. Protein: CASSLDRVQETQYF. Filled out from reference TRBV5-6 and TRBJ2-5, the complete variable domain reads DAGVTQSPTHLIKTRGQQVTLRCSPKSGHDTVSWYQQALGQGPQFIFQYYEEEERQRGNFPDRFSGHQFPNYSSELNVNALLLGDSALYLCASSLDRVQETQYFGPGTRLLVL.